The 9 T cell receptor beta chains in this list originate from one sample, sequenced in a study of CD8+ T cells in alopecia areata. Reverse transcription of extracted RNA yielded cDNA, which provided the sequencing template. The protocol was immunoSEQ multiplex PCR, while the TCRdb copy is restricted to in-frame clones and leaves out a portion. The sample lists 150,000 or so clones, about 90% occurring once. The source was CD8+ T cells sorted from blood, collected at week 0. Receptors originate from a human donor with alopecia areata.

The CDR3, as DNA: TGCGCCAGCAGCTTGGTGTGGCAGCAACCCACAGATACGCAGTATTTT. Its protein product is CASSLVWQQPTDTQYF. The chain has TRBV5-1 and TRBJ2-3; no reliable D call. V lost 0 bases to trimming and J lost 2 bases, with 13 bases between them. CDR1 and CDR2 (germline): SGHRS, YFSETQ. The CDR3 covers 16 residues.

Only a few counts were recorded for this clone. CDR3 residues: CASSQRTGPRGDTQYF. CDR3 nucleotides: TGTGCCAGCAGTCAACGGACGGGACCCCGGGGAGATACGCAGTATTTT. The V call is TRBV6-6, the J call TRBJ2-3; D is perhaps TRBD1 or TRBD2 (5 bases each). Germline V gives CDR1 MNHNY, CDR2 SVGAGI (reference sequence). V was shortened by 5 bases and J by 5 bases, with 20 bases between the two germline ends. This CDR3 region has 16 residues.

V gene TRBV9 combines with J gene TRBJ2-1; D unresolved. With 1 base removed from V and 5 bases from J, the gap between germline ends came to 4 bases. The CDR3 runs 12 residues. From germline, CDR1 is SGDLS and CDR2 YYNGEE. The CDR3 sequence: CASSVNNNEQFF. Here the CDR3 DNA reads TGTGCCAGCAGCGTAAATAACAATGAGCAGTTCTTC.

V and J are TRBV9 and TRBJ2-7; 7 positions agree with TRBD1. Trimming cost V 0 bases and J 0 bases; bases outside gene matches: 0. The CDR3 runs to 14 residues. Per germline, CDR1 SGDLS and CDR2 YYNGEE. The CDR3 coding sequence is TGTGCCAGCAGCGTAGGGGACAGCTCCTACGAGCAGTACTTC. Protein sequence: CASSVGDSSYEQYF. Looking up the rest from reference TRBV9 and TRBJ2-7 gives the full variable domain: DSGVTQTPKHLITATGQRVTLRCSPRSGDLSVYWYQQSLDQGLQFLIQYYNGEERAKGNILERFSAQQFPDLHSELNLSSLELGDSALYFCASSVGDSSYEQYFGPGTRLTVT.

This sequence joins TRBV9 and TRBJ2-1; D is undetermined. Germline-derived CDR1 and CDR2 are SGDLS and YYNGEE. This CDR3 contains 15 residues. V lost 0 bases to trimming and J lost 2 bases, with 9 bases between them. In DNA form, the CDR3 reads TGTGCCAGCAGCGTAGCCGGCACAGCCTACAATGAGCAGTTCTTC. Translating it yields CASSVAGTAYNEQFF.

This clone was recorded once. The rearrangement links TRBV5-1 to TRBJ1-4, with unresolved D. This CDR3 contains 17 residues. Germline assignment: CDR1 SGHRS and CDR2 YFSETQ. V lost 4 bases, J lost 0 bases, and 16 bases lay in between. The CDR3 DNA reads as TGCGCCAGCAGCCTACGACCGATAAAAGCAACTAATGAAAAACTGTTTTTT. Translating it yields CASSLRPIKATNEKLFF.

Only a few counts were recorded for this clone. V is TRBV30 and J is TRBJ2-3, with 9 bases matching TRBD2. Trimming took 0 bases from V and 2 from J; bases not matched to a gene: 3. The CDR3 consists of 15 residues. Germline loops: CDR1 GTSNPN, CDR2 SVGIG (reference sequence). CDR3 region: CAWSVLAGITDTQYF. The CDR3 DNA follows: TGTGCCTGGAGTGTCCTAGCGGGGATCACAGATACGCAGTATTTT.

In its sample, this clone was seen a few times. The chain couples TRBV27 to TRBJ2-1; 11 bases are shared with TRBD2. Germline CDR1 MNHEY, CDR2 SMNVEV (reference sequence). This CDR3 has 15 amino acids. V shed 5 bases and J 5 bases; nucleotides not matched to a gene: 5. CDR3 sequence (DNA): TGTGCCAGCAGTATAGGGACTAGCGGAGACAATGAGCAGTTCTTC. This encodes CASSIGTSGDNEQFF.

The chain uses TRBV5-6 and TRBJ2-7; no clear D gene. The germline V and J ends were trimmed by 0 bases and 2 bases, with 15 bases remaining between them. CDR3 length equals 16 residues. The germline gives CDR1 SGHDT, CDR2 YYEEEE. CDR3 DNA: TGTGCCAGCAGCTTGGAATGGCGGCGAAAAGCCTACGAGCAGTACTTC. Its protein is CASSLEWRRKAYEQYF.